This is a list of T cell receptor beta chains from one sample in a study of brain T cells in children with intractable seizures. Using immunoSEQ multiplex PCR, the repertoire was profiled, and TCRdb retains in-frame clones only, with some absent. The sample carries 100,000 to 120,000 clones, 94% recorded once. The material was peripheral blood, obtained at surgery. Receptor source: a boy under three years old with hemimegalencephaly and intractable seizures. The conserved cysteine and the conserved F or W are not part of the CDR3 here. A D gene is named only where the DNA matches it firmly.

j_call: TRBJ1-1; v_call: TRBV2; d_call: TRBD1; cdr3_aa: ASKTGFTEAF
j_call: TRBJ2-7; v_call: TRBV5-1; d_call: TRBD2; cdr3_aa: ASSLGLAPEQY
j_call: TRBJ1-5; v_call: TRBV28; d_call: .; cdr3_aa: ASSGLLGSYSNQPQH
j_call: TRBJ2-6; v_call: TRBV6-5; d_call: .; cdr3_aa: ASSYFGSGANVLT
j_call: TRBJ1-5; v_call: TRBV19; d_call: .; cdr3_aa: ASSITPGGRQPQH
j_call: TRBJ1-5; v_call: TRBV28; d_call: TRBD1; cdr3_aa: ASGTGNQPQH
j_call: TRBJ2-4; v_call: TRBV28; d_call: .; cdr3_aa: ASSTEQIAKNIQY
j_call: TRBJ1-5; v_call: TRBV23-1; d_call: TRBD1; cdr3_aa: ASSQRACEGGGFKGQPQH
j_call: TRBJ2-7; v_call: TRBV27; d_call: .; cdr3_aa: ASSFGPYEQY
j_call: TRBJ2-1; v_call: TRBV7-2; d_call: .; cdr3_aa: ASSPRRSYNEQF
j_call: TRBJ1-6; v_call: TRBV2; d_call: TRBD1; cdr3_aa: ASRQGVTNSPLH
j_call: TRBJ2-1; v_call: TRBV5-1; d_call: TRBD2; cdr3_aa: ASSLGTSGLSYNEQF
j_call: TRBJ1-2; v_call: TRBV28; d_call: .; cdr3_aa: ASSTIGTDYGYT
j_call: TRBJ1-5; v_call: TRBV12-5; d_call: .; cdr3_aa: ASGLVNQPQH
j_call: TRBJ2-1; v_call: TRBV4-1; d_call: .; cdr3_aa: ASSQASRDIKRF
j_call: TRBJ1-1; v_call: TRBV7-2; d_call: .; cdr3_aa: ASSLAFGNTEAF
j_call: TRBJ2-3; v_call: TRBV30; d_call: TRBD2; cdr3_aa: AWRTLAGRSTDTQY
j_call: TRBJ2-3; v_call: TRBV27; d_call: .; cdr3_aa: ASSLLAAPDTQY
j_call: TRBJ1-5; v_call: TRBV29-1; d_call: TRBD1; cdr3_aa: SVGTAPQGPQH
j_call: TRBJ2-7; v_call: TRBV27; d_call: TRBD2; cdr3_aa: ASSRTSGPSYEQY
j_call: TRBJ2-2; v_call: TRBV10-3; d_call: .; cdr3_aa: AMAGIRTGELF
j_call: TRBJ2-2; v_call: TRBV12-3/TRBV12-4; d_call: .; cdr3_aa: ASTLNTGELF
j_call: TRBJ2-7; v_call: TRBV7-9; d_call: .; cdr3_aa: ASSLDWGPYEQY
j_call: TRBJ2-3; v_call: TRBV2; d_call: .; cdr3_aa: ASSDGRADTQY
j_call: TRBJ2-3; v_call: TRBV5-6; d_call: .; cdr3_aa: ASSRARPTDTQY
j_call: TRBJ1-1; v_call: TRBV5-1; d_call: .; cdr3_aa: ASSAGIQGNTEAF
j_call: TRBJ2-3; v_call: TRBV2; d_call: .; cdr3_aa: ASRQLGGLTDTQY
j_call: TRBJ2-6; v_call: TRBV5-6; d_call: .; cdr3_aa: ASSLGASSGANVLT
j_call: TRBJ2-5; v_call: TRBV3-1/TRBV3-2; d_call: .; cdr3_aa: ASSQREGTQY
j_call: TRBJ2-1; v_call: TRBV6-2/TRBV6-3; d_call: .; cdr3_aa: ASTPPPGLAEGRYEQF
j_call: TRBJ1-3; v_call: TRBV18; d_call: .; cdr3_aa: ASSPSGPDGGNTIY
j_call: TRBJ2-2; v_call: TRBV9; d_call: .; cdr3_aa: ASTVGAGNTGELF
j_call: TRBJ2-2; v_call: TRBV19; d_call: .; cdr3_aa: ASSWEVNTGELF
j_call: TRBJ1-6; v_call: TRBV11-2; d_call: TRBD1; cdr3_aa: ASSGPGTGSSPLH
j_call: TRBJ1-5; v_call: TRBV19; d_call: .; cdr3_aa: ASTGSLNQPQH